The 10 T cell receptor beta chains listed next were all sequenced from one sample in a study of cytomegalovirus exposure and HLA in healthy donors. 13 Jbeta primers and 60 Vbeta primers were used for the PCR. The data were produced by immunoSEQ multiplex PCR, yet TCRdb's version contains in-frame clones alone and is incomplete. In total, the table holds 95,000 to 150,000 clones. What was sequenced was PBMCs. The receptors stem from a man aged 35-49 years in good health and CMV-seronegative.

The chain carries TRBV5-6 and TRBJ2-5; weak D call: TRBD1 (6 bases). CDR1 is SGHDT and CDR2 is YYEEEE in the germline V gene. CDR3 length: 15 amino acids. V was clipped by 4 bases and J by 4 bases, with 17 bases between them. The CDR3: CASSRWGPLTETQYF. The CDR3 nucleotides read TGTGCCAGCAGCCGGTGGGGGCCGTTGACAGAGACCCAGTACTTC.

CDR3 sequence: CASSISLGTNSYEQYF. The DNA for the CDR3 is TGTGCCAGTAGTATCTCGCTCGGTACGAACTCCTACGAGCAGTACTTC. V is TRBV19 and J is TRBJ2-7, with D unresolved. V lost 3 bases and J lost 0, with 15 bases in between. The CDR3 has 16 residues. The V gene's germline CDR1 is LNHDA and CDR2 SQIVND (reference sequence). Using reference TRBV19 and TRBJ2-7 for the parts outside the CDR3, the full variable domain is DGGITQSPKYLFRKEGQNVTLSCEQNLNHDAMYWYRQDPGQGLRLIYYSQIVNDFQKGDIAEGYSVSREKKESFPLTVTSAQKNPTAFYLCASSISLGTNSYEQYFGPGTRLTVT.

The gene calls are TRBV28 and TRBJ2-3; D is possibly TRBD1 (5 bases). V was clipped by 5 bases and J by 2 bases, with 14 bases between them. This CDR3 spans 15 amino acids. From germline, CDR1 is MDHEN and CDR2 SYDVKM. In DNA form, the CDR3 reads TGTGCCAGCAGTCAGACCAGACAGCCCACAGATACGCAGTATTTT. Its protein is CASSQTRQPTDTQYF.

CDR3 sequence reads: CASSVETSTRQYF. The DNA of the CDR3 is TGTGCCAGCAGCGTAGAAACTAGCACCCGGCAGTACTTC. The gene calls are TRBV9 and TRBJ2-7; TRBD2 is a possible D gene (6 bases). The CDR3 length is 13 residues. With 0 bases removed from V and 9 bases from J, the gap between germline ends came to 13 bases. The germline gives CDR1 SGDLS, CDR2 YYNGEE.

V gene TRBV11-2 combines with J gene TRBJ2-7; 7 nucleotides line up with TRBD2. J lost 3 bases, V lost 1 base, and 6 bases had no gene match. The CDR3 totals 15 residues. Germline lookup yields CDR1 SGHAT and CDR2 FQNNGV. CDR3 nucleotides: TGTGCCAGCAGCTTAGGAGCGGGATTTAACTACGAGCAGTACTTC. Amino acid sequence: CASSLGAGFNYEQYF.

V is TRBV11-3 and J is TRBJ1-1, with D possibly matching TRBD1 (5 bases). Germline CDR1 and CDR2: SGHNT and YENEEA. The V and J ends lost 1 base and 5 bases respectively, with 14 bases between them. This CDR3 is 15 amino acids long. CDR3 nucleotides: TGTGCCAGCAGCTTAGGTGGCCTCGGGGGGACTGAAGCTTTCTTT. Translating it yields CASSLGGLGGTEAFF.

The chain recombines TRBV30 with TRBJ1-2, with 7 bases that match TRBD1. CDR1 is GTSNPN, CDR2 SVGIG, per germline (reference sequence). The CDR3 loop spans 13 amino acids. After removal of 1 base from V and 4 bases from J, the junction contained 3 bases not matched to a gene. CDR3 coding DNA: TGTGCCTGGAGTGCTGACAGGGCCTATGGCTACACCTTC. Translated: CAWSADRAYGYTF.

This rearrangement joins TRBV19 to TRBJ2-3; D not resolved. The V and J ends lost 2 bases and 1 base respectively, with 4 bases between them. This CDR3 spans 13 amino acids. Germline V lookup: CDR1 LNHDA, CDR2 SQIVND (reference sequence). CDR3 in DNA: TGTGCCAGTAGTATAACAGGCACAGATACGCAGTATTTT. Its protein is CASSITGTDTQYF.

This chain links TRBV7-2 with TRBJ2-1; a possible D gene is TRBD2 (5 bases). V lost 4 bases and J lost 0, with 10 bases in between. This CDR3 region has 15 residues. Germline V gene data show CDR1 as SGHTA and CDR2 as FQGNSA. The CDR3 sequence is CASSYQRSSYNEQFF. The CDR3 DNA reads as TGTGCCAGCAGCTACCAGCGGAGCTCCTACAATGAGCAGTTCTTC.

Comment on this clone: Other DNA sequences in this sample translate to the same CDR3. As DNA, the CDR3 is TGTGCCAGCAGCTTTTTCAGGACAGGGACGGCCGAGCAGTACTTC. Translation gives CASSFFRTGTAEQYF. The chain uses TRBV7-9 and TRBJ2-7, with 8 bases matching TRBD1. The CDR3 runs 15 residues. The germline V gene has CDR1 SEHNR and CDR2 FQNEAQ (reference sequence). Trimming removed 3 bases from V and 6 bases from J; junction bases left unmatched: 10.